Sequencing of this T cell receptor (beta chain) was carried out in a study of blood T cell repertoires in COVID-19. Background on the study: Samples representing acute and convalescent COVID-19 were sourced from the United States, Italy and Spain. The cDNA or gDNA used as material had been derived from T cells, B-cell-depleted T cells, or PBMCs.

Recruited during active infection, patients (from Seattle) were subsequently followed longitudinally. There are 15 residues in the CDR3. The V end was cut by 3 bases, the J end by 4 bases, with 16 bases between. The V gene's germline CDR1 is SGHDT and CDR2 YYEEEE. Authors' analysis steps: Cell counts per sample came from amplifying reference gene primers. Using immunoSEQ multiplex PCR, the repertoire was profiled, and TCRdb retains in-frame clones only, with some absent. That table is the source of V, J and clone size, and D and trimming were worked out from the DNA. The sample shows some 200,000 clones, roughly 80% of them seen only once.

The sample comprised peripheral blood. This clonotype originated in a woman between 65 and 79 years old with COVID-19, enrolled during active disease. The chain recombines TRBV5-6 with TRBJ1-2, with a tentative D call TRBD1 (6 bases). The CDR3 protein is CASSSPQGTGYGYTF. The CDR3 region has the DNA TGTGCCAGCAGCTCTCCTCAGGGGACGGGCTATGGCTACACCTTC.